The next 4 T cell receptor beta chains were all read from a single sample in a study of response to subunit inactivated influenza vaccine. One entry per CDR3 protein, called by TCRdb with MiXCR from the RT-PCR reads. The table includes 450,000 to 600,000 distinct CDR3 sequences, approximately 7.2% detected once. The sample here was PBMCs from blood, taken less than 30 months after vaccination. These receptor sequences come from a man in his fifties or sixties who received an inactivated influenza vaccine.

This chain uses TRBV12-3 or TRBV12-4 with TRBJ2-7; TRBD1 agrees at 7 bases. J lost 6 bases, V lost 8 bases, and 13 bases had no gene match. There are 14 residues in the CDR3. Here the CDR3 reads CASGATGTAFEQYF. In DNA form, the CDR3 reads TGTGCCAGCGGAGCGACCGGGACAGCTTTCGAGCAGTACTTC.

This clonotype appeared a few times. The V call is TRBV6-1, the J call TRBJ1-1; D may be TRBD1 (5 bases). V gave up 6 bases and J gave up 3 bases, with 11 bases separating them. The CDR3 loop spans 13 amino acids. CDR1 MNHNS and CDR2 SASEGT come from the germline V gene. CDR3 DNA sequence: TGTGCCAGCAGAACGACAGAATACACTGAAGCTTTCTTT. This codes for CASRTTEYTEAFF.

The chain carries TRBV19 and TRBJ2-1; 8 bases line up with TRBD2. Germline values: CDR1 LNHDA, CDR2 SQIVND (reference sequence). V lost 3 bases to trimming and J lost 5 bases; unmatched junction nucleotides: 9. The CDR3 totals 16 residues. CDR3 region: CASSMVPRLANNEQFF. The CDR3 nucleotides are TGTGCCAGTAGTATGGTCCCGAGACTAGCGAACAATGAGCAGTTCTTC.

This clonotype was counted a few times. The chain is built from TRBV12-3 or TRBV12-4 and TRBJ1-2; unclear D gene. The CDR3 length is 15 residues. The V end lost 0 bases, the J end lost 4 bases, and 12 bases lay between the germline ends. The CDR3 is CASSLALETVYGYTF. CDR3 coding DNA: TGTGCCAGCAGTTTAGCGCTTGAGACGGTCTATGGCTACACCTTC.